This entry is about one TCR beta chain. In the study's own analysis: Estimated nucleated cell counts came from reference gene primer amplification. Sequenced by immunoSEQ multiplex PCR; TCRdb stores in-frame clones only, minus some. That table furnishes V, J and clone size, whereas the DNA furnished D and trimming. The sample lists some 160,000 clones, about nine tenths occurring once. This sample was included in a study of blood T cell repertoires in COVID-19. On the study more broadly: The United States, Italy and Spain provided the acute and convalescent COVID-19 samples. PBMCs, B-cell-depleted T cells, or T cells provided the cDNA or gDNA that made up the material.

Trimming removed 0 bases from V and 7 bases from J, with 16 bases in between. Per the germline V gene, CDR1 is SGDLS and CDR2 is YYNGEE. The CDR3 runs 15 residues. The chain joins TRBV9 to TRBJ2-5; perhaps TRBD2 as D (6 bases). This receptor was obtained from a woman between 65 and 79 years old with acute or convalescent COVID-19. The sequenced material came from peripheral blood. The CDR3 region is CASSVDLAGRRTQYF. The CDR3 nucleotides read TGTGCCAGCAGCGTAGATTTGGCGGGGCGGCGGACCCAGTACTTC.